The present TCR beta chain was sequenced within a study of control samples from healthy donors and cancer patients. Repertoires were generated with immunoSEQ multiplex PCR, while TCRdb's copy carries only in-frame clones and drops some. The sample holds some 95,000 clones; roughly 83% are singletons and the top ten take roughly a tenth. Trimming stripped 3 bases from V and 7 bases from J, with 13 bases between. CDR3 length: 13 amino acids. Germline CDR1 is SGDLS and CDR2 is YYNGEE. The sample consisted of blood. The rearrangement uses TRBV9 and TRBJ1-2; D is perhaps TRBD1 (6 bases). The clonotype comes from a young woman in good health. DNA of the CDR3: TGTGCCAGCAGCGCCTTGGGGGCTGGTGGCTACACCTTC. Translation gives CASSALGAGGYTF.